This T cell receptor beta chain was sequenced for a study of spatial heterogeneity in lung cancer. About the study: A consistent excess of beta-chain over alpha-chain sequences was detected.

Trimming pared 2 bases from V and 10 bases from J, leaving 23 bases between. There are 16 residues in the CDR3. Germline V gene sequence: CDR1 LGHDT, CDR2 YNNKEL (reference sequence). Noted time point: sample taken at primary tumor resection. Unsorted whole RNA from tumor, nontumor lung or frozen PBMC underwent sequencing. TCRdb passed the 5' RACE reads through MiXCR, listing each CDR3 protein once. The sample shows 40,000 or so distinct CDR3 sequences, less than 5.5% of them seen only once. This clonotype was counted ten times or more. The receptor's source is a female donor with early-stage non-small cell lung cancer. Specimen: PBMCs, collected at surgery. The gene calls are TRBV3-1 and TRBJ1-2; D is perhaps TRBD1 (5 bases). The CDR3 here is CASSQLLQASFGVYTF. The CDR3 DNA follows: TGTGCCAGCAGCCAACTTCTACAGGCTTCCTTCGGAGTCTACACCTTC.